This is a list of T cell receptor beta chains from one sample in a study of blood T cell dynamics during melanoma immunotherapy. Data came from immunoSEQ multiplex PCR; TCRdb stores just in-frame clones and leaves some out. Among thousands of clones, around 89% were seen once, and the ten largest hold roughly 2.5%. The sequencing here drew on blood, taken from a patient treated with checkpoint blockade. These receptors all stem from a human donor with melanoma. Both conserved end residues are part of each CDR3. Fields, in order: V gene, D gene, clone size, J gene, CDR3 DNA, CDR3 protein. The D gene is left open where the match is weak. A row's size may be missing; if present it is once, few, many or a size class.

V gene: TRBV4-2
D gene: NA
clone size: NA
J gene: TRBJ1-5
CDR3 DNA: TGTGCCAGCAGCTCGACCTTCTCGGTCGAAGCCAATCAGCCCCAGCATTTT
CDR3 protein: CASSSTFSVEANQPQHF

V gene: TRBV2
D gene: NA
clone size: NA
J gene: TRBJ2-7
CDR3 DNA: TGTGCCAGCAGTGAAGCTGGTAACAGGGCGATTACCTACGAGCAGTACTTC
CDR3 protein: CASSEAGNRAITYEQYF

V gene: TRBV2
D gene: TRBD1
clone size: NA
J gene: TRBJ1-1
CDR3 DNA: TGTGCCAGCAGTGTAGGGACAGTCACTGAAGCTTTCTTT
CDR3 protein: CASSVGTVTEAFF

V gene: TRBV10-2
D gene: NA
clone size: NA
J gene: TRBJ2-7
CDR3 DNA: TGCGCCAGCAGTGTGGGAGCCAGGAGCTACGAGCAGTACTTC
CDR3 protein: CASSVGARSYEQYF

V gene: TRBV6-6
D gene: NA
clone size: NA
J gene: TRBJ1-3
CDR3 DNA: TGTGCCAGCAGCCGGCCTCGAAACACCATATATTTT
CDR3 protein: CASSRPRNTIYF

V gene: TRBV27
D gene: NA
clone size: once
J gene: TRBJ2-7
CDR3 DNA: TGTGCCAGCAGTTTAAAGGGTGACAGCGCCTACGAGCAGTACTTC
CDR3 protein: CASSLKGDSAYEQYF

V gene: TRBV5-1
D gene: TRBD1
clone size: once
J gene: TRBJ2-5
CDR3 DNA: TGCGCCAGCAGCTTCGGGACAGGTGAAGAGACCCAGTACTTC
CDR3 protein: CASSFGTGEETQYF

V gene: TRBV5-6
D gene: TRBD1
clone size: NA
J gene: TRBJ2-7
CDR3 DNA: TGTGCCAGCAGCTTGTCTGGGACAGCGTCCTACGAGCAGTACTTC
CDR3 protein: CASSLSGTASYEQYF

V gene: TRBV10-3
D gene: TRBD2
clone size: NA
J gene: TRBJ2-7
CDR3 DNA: TGTGCTAGCGGGGCAAGTCTTAGCGAGCAGTACTTC
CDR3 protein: CASGASLSEQYF

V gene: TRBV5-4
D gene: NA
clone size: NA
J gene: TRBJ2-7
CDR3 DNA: TGTGCCAGCAGCGAGGGAGGGGGGCACTCCTACGAGCAGTACTTC
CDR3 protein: CASSEGGGHSYEQYF

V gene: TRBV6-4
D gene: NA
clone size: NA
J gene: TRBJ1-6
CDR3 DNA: TGTGCCAGCAGTCCGACGGGGAATTCACCCCTCCACTTT
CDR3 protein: CASSPTGNSPLHF

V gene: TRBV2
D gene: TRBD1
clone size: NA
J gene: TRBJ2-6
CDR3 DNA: TGTGCCAGCAGGGGGACCGGGACAGTCTACTCTGGGGCCAACGTCCTGACTTTC
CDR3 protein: CASRGTGTVYSGANVLTF

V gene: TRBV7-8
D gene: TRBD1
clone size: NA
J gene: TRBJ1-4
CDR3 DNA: TGTGCCAGCAGCCCTCAGACAGGGGCCCGTAATGAAAAACTGTTTTTT
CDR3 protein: CASSPQTGARNEKLFF

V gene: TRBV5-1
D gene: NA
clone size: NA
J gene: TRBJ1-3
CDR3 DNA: TGCGCCAGCAGCTTAGATGTGGGCTCTGGAAACACCATATATTTT
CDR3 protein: CASSLDVGSGNTIYF

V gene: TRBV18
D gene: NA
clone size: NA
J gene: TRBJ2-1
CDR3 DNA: TGTGCCAGCTCCGAGGGACTGAACAATGAGCAGTTCTTC
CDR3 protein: CASSEGLNNEQFF

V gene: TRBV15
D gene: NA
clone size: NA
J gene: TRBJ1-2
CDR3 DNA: TGTGCCACCAGCGTAGGCAAAAGCGATAACTATGGCTACACCTTC
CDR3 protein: CATSVGKSDNYGYTF

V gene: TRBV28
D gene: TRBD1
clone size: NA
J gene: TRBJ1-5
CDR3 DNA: TGTGCCAGCAGTTTATCCGGGACAGGGAATCAGCCCCAGCATTTT
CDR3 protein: CASSLSGTGNQPQHF

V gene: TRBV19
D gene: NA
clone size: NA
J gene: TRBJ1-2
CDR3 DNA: TGTGCCAGTAGTATAGTGGTCAGTGGGGCGAACTATGGCTACACCTTC
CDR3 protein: CASSIVVSGANYGYTF

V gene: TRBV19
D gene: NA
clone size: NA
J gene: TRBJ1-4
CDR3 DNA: TGTGCCAGTAAAGAGGAGAGGCGGGGTGAAAAACTGTTTTTT
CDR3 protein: CASKEERRGEKLFF

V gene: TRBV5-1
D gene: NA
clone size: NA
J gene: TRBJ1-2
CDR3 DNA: TGCGCCAGCAGCTTGGGGACGGGGGATAACTATGGCTACACCTTC
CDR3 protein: CASSLGTGDNYGYTF

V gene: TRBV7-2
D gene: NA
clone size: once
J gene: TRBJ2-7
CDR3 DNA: TGTGCCAGCAGCCCGACTGACAAGACCTACGAGCAGTACTTC
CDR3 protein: CASSPTDKTYEQYF

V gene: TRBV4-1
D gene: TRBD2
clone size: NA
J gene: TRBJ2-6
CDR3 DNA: TGCGCCAGCAGCCTCCCCCTAGCGGGTGAATCCTCTGGGGCCAACGTCCTGACTTTC
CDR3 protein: CASSLPLAGESSGANVLTF

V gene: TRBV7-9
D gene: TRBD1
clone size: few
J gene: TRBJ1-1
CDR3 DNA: TGTGCCAGCAGCTTGGCACAGGGGCTTGAAGCTTTCTTT
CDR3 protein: CASSLAQGLEAFF

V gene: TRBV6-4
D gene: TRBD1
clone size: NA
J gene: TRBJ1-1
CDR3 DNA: TGTGCCAGCAGCAAAGGACAGGGGAACACTGAAGCTTTCTTT
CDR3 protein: CASSKGQGNTEAFF

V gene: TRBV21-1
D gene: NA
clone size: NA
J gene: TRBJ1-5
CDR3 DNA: TGCGAGCGAAACAATCAGCCCCAGCATTTT
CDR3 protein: CERNNQPQHF

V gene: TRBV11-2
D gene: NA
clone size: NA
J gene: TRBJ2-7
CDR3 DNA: TGTGCCAGCAGCCCGCTTCCGGACGCAGACGAGCAGTACTTC
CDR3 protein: CASSPLPDADEQYF

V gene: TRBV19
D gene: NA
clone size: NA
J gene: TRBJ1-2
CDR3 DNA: TGTGCCAGTAACGGAAGGGGAAGAGGGTTAGATGGCTACACCTTC
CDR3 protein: CASNGRGRGLDGYTF

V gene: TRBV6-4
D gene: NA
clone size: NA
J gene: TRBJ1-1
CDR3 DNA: TGTGCCAGCAGGGGGGAGGGCACTGAAGCTTTCTTT
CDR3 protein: CASRGEGTEAFF

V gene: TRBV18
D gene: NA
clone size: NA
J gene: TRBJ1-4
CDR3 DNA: TGTGCCAGCTCAGGCCAGGGTGTTGAAAAACTGTTTTTT
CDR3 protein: CASSGQGVEKLFF

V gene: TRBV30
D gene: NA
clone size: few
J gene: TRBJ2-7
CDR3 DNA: TGTGCCTGGAACGGAGGGGTTGGGTACGAGCAGTACTTC
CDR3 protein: CAWNGGVGYEQYF

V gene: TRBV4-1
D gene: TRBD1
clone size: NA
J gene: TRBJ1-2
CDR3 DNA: TGCGCCAGCAGCCAGGCCGGGACAGGTTCTAACTATGGCTACACCTTC
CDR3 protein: CASSQAGTGSNYGYTF

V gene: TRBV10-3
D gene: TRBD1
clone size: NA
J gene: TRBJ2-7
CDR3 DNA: TGTGCCACCGGACAGGGGGGCGAGCAGTACTTC
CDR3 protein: CATGQGGEQYF

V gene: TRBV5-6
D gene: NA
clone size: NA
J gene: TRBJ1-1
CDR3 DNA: TGTGCCAGCAGCTTGGGACAGGTGAGAGGCACTGAAGCTTTCTTT
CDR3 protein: CASSLGQVRGTEAFF

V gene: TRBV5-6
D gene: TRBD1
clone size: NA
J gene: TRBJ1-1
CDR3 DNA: TGTGCCAGCAGCTTGGGACCGGGACAGGACACTGAAGCTTTCTTT
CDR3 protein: CASSLGPGQDTEAFF

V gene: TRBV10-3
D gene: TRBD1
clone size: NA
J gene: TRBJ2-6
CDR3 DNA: TGTGCCATCAGTACACAGGGGACCAACGTCCTGACTTTC
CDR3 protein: CAISTQGTNVLTF

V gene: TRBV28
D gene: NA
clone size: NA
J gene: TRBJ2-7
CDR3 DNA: TGTGCCAGCAGTTTACTAAGAAACTACGAGCAGTACTTC
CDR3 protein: CASSLLRNYEQYF

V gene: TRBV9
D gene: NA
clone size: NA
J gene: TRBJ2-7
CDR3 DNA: TGTGCCAGCAGCGTAGCTAGCAGAGCCTACGAGCAGTACTTC
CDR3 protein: CASSVASRAYEQYF

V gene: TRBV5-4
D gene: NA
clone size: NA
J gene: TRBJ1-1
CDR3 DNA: TGTGCCAGCAGCTATAAAAAGGGGAACACTGAAGCTTTCTTT
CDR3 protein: CASSYKKGNTEAFF

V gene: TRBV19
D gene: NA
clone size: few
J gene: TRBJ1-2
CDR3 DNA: TGTGCCAGTAGTATACCCGCAGCAATCTATGGCTACACCTTC
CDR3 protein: CASSIPAAIYGYTF

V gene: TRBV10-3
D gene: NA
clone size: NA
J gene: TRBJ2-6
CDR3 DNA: TGTGCCTCCGCGAGCTCTGGGGCCAACGTCCTGACTTTC
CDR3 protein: CASASSGANVLTF

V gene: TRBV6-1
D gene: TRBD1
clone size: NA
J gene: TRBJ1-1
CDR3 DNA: TGTGCCAGCAGTGGGGACAGGGGGCAGCGCACTGAAGCTTTCTTT
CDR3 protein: CASSGDRGQRTEAFF

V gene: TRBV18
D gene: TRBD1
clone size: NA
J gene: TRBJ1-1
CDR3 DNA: TGTGCCAGCTCACAAACGACAGGGCGGGTCGCTGAAGCTTTCTTT
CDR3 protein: CASSQTTGRVAEAFF

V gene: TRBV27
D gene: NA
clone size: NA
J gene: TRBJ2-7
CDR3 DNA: TGTGCCAGCAGTTTAGGAGGGAGTACCTACGAGCAGTACTTC
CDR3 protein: CASSLGGSTYEQYF

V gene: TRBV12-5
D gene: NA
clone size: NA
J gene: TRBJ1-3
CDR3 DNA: TGTGCTAGTGGTTTGGGAAGCTCTGGAAACACCATATATTTT
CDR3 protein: CASGLGSSGNTIYF

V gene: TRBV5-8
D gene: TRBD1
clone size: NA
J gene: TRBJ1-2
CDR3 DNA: TGTGCCAGCAGCTCGGGACAGGGGCTCTATGGCTACACCTTC
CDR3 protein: CASSSGQGLYGYTF

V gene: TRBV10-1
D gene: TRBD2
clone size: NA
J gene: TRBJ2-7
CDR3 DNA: TGCGCCAGCAGTGAGACTAGCGGGAGACCTCCTTACGAGCAGTACTTC
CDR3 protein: CASSETSGRPPYEQYF

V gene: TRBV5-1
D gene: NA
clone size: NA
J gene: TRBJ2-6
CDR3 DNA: TGCGCCAGCAGCCTGAAACCGACAGGTAACTCTGGGGCCAACGTCCTGACTTTC
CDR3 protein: CASSLKPTGNSGANVLTF

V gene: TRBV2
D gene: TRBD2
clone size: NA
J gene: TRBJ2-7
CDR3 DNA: TGTGCCAGCGTCCGGCTAGCGGGGACTTACGAGCAGTACTTC
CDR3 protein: CASVRLAGTYEQYF

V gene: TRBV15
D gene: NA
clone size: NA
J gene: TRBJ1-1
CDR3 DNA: TGTGCCACCAGCAGAGGGGGGACACTTGACAACACTGAAGCTTTCTTT
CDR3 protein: CATSRGGTLDNTEAFF

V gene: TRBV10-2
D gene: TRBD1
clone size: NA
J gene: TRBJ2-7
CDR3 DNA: TGCGCCAGCAGAGGACAGGGCAGATCCTACGAGCAGTACTTC
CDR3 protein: CASRGQGRSYEQYF

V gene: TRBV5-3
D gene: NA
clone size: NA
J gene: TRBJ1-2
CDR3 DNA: TGTGCCAGAAGCGGGGGACCTAACTATGGCTACACCTTC
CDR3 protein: CARSGGPNYGYTF

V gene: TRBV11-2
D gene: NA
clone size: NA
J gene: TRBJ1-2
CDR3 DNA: TGTGCCAGCAGCTTTCGCAGGGAAGAGGATGGCTACACCTTC
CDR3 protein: CASSFRREEDGYTF

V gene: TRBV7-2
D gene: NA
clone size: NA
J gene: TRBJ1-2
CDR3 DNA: TGTGCCAGCAGCTTAGGGGGAGCGGATGGCTACACCTTC
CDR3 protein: CASSLGGADGYTF

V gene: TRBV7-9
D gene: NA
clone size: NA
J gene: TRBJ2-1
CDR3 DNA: TGTGCCAGCAGCCCGGGGACGCGAGCCAATGAGCAGTTCTTC
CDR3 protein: CASSPGTRANEQFF